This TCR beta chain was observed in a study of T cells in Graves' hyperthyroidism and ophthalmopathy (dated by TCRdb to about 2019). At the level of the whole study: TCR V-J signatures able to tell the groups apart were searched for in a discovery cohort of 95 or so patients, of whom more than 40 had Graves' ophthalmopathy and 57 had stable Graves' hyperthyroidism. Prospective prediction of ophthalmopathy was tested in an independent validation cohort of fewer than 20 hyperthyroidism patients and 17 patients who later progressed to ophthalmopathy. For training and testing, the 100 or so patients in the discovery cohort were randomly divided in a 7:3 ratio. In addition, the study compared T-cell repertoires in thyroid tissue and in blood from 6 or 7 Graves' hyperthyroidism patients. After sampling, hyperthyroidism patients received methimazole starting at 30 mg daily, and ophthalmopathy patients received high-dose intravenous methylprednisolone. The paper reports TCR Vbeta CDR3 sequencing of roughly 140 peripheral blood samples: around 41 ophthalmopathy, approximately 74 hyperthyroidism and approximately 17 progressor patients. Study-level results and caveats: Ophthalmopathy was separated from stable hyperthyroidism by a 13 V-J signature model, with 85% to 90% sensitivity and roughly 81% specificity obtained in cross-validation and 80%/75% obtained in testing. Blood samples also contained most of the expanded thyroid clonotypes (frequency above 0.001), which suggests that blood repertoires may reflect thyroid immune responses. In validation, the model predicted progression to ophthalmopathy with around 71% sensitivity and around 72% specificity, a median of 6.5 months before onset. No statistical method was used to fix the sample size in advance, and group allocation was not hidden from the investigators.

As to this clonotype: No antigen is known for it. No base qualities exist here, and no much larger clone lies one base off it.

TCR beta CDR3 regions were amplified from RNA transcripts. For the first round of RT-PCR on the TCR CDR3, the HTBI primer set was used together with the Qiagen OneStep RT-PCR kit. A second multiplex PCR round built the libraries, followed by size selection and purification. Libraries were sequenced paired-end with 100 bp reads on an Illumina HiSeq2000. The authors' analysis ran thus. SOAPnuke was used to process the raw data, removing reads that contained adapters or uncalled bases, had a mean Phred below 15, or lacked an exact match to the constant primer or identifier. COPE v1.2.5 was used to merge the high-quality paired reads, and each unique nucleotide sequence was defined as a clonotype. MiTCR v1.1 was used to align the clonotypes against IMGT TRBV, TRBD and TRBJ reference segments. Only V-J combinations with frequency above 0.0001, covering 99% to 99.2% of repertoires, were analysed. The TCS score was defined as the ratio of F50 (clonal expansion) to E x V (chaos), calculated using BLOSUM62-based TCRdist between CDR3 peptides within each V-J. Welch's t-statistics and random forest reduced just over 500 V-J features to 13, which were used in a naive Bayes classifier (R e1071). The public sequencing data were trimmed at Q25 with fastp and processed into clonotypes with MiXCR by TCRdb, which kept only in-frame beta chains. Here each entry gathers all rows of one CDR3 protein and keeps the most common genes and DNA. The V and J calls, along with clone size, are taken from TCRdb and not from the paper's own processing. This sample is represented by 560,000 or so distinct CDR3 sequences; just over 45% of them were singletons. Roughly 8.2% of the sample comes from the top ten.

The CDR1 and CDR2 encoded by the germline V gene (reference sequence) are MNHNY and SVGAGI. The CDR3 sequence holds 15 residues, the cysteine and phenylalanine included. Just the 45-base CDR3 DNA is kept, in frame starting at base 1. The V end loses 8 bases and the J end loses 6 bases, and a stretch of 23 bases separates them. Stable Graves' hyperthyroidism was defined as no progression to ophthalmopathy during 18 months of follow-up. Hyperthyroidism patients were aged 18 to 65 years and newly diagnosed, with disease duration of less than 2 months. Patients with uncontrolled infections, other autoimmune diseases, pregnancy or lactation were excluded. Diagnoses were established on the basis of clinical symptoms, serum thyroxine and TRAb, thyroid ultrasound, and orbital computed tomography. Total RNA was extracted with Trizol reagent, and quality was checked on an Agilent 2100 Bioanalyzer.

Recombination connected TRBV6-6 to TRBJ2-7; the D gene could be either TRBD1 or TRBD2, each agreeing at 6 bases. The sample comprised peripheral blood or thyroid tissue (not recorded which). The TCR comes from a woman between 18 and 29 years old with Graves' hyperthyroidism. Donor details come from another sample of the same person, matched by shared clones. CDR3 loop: CASHTRDIGRGEQYF. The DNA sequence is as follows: TGTGCCAGCCATACGCGGGACATCGGGAGAGGCGAGCAGTACTTC.